The present entry profiles one TCR beta chain with its context. The PCR ran on 60 Vbeta and 13 Jbeta primers. Some clones are missing from TCRdb's copy, which holds only in-frame ones; the method was immunoSEQ multiplex PCR. The sample lists over 110,000 clones, approximately 80% seen once, with 2.5% in the top ten. This entry comes from a study of cytomegalovirus exposure and HLA in healthy donors. The CDR3 consists of 17 residues. Trimming cost V 1 base and J 2 bases, with 17 bases left between them. Germline V gene sequence: CDR1 LGHNA, CDR2 YSLEER. The clonotype originates from a male donor in good health and CMV-seronegative. This chain uses TRBV4-3 with TRBJ2-5; D is possibly TRBD2 (6 bases). Sequencing was done on a sample of PBMCs. The CDR3 nucleotides read TGCGCCAGCAGCCAAGTCAGCCTGAGGAGCGGGCAAGAGACCCAGTACTTC. The encoded protein is CASSQVSLRSGQETQYF.